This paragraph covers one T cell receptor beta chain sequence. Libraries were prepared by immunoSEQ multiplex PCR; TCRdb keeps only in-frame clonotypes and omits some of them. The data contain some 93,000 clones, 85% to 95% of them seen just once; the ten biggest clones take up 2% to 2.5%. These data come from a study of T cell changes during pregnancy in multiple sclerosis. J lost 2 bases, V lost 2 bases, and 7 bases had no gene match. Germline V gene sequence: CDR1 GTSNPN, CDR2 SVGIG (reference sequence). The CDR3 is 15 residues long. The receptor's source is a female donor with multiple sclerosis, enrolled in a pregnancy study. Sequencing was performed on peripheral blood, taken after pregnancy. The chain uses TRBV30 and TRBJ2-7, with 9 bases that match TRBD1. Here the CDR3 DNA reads TGTGCCTGGAGTCTTAGGGACAGGGAACCCTACGAGCAGTACTTC. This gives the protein CAWSLRDREPYEQYF.